This T cell receptor beta chain comes out of a study of vaccination effects on CD4 cells after COVID-19. Across the whole study: Participants completed two doses of the BNT162b2 or mRNA-1273 vaccine. Overall study results and limits: There were few convalescent patients in the study and no early post-infection timepoints.

Trimming removed 4 bases from V and 6 bases from J, with 23 bases in between. This CDR3 spans 17 amino acids. Germline loops: CDR1 KGHDR, CDR2 SFDVKD. Before sequencing, viral peptide pools were used by the ViraFEST assay to expand antigen-specific CD4+ T cells. Researchers isolated CD4+ T cells once approximately ten days of culture had elapsed. Vaccine recipients had no previous SARS-CoV-2 infection; their nucleocapsid antibodies were negative. The researchers cultured some 2 million PBMC per well with approximately 10 IU/ml IL-2 and 8 to 10 ug/ml peptides. Clones were read by immunoSEQ multiplex PCR, and TCRdb kept only the in-frame ones, dropping some. The table includes 70,000 to 95,000 clones, around 76% detected once. Concerning this clone itself: Its antigen is unidentified.

The rearrangement joins TRBV24-1 to TRBJ1-2, with D maybe TRBD1 (6 bases). The material was CD4+ T cells from PBMCs cultured with HCoV-229E spike peptides, obtained before COVID-19 vaccination. The receptor was derived from a human donor who received a COVID-19 vaccine. CDR3 region: CATSDPGVGGAIDGYTF. The CDR3, as DNA: TGTGCCACCAGTGACCCCGGAGTGGGGGGGGCGATAGATGGCTACACCTTC.